Following are 21 T cell receptor beta chains from one sample sequenced in a study of blood T cell repertoires in COVID-19. TCRdb's table, derived via immunoSEQ multiplex PCR, lists solely in-frame clones and lacks some. The sample includes over 350,000 clones, around nine tenths seen only once; the top ten take more than 0.95%. The specimen sequenced was PBMCs or T cells enriched from blood (not recorded which). The receptor set was obtained from a woman aged 18-35 years who had recovered from COVID-19.

CDR3 sequence reads: CASSDEDRGNSPLHF. For the CDR3, the DNA is TGTGCCAGCAGTGATGAGGACAGGGGGAACTCACCCCTCCACTTT. The V call is TRBV6-1, the J call TRBJ1-6, with TRBD1 matching 10 bases. CDR1 and CDR2 (germline): MNHNS, SASEGT. The CDR3 is 15 amino acids. With V trimmed by 3 bases and J by 10 bases, 6 bases remained unmatched.

V gene TRBV9 combines with J gene TRBJ1-1; D unresolved. Trimming removed 4 bases at V and 0 bases at J, with 16 bases between. Germline V gene sequence: CDR1 SGDLS, CDR2 YYNGEE. The CDR3 extends over 16 amino acids. The CDR3 region has the DNA TGTGCCAGCAGCCCCTGGGTACGGGAAGTGAACACTGAAGCTTTCTTT. This sequence encodes CASSPWVREVNTEAFF.

This chain joins TRBV19 and TRBJ1-1; 9 bases map to TRBD1. Trimming cost V 1 base and J 0 bases; bases outside gene matches: 6. The CDR3 runs to 17 residues. CDR1 and CDR2 from the germline V gene are LNHDA and SQIVND (reference sequence). CDR3 sequence reads: CASSIVLGQGMNTEAFF. The CDR3 DNA sequence: TGTGCCAGTAGTATAGTCTTGGGACAGGGCATGAACACTGAAGCTTTCTTT. The full variable domain, with the rest looked up from reference TRBV19 and TRBJ1-1, is DGGITQSPKYLFRKEGQNVTLSCEQNLNHDAMYWYRQDPGQGLRLIYYSQIVNDFQKGDIAEGYSVSREKKESFPLTVTSAQKNPTAFYLCASSIVLGQGMNTEAFFGQGTRLTVV.

V usage is TRBV30 and J usage is TRBJ2-7; TRBD2 is a possible D gene (6 bases). V lost 0 bases, J lost 6 bases, and 15 bases lay in between. There are 14 residues in the CDR3. In germline, CDR1 is GTSNPN, CDR2 SVGIG (reference sequence). The CDR3 spells CAWSVLFNGGEQYF. The CDR3 bases are TGTGCCTGGAGTGTACTGTTTAACGGGGGCGAGCAGTACTTC.

V is TRBV7-9 and J is TRBJ1-5, with no clear D. Germline V gives CDR1 SEHNR, CDR2 FQNEAQ (reference sequence). This CDR3 is built from 13 residues. Trimming pared 5 bases from V and 0 bases from J, leaving 5 bases between. The CDR3 loop is CASSRGSNQPQHF. The CDR3 coding sequence is TGTGCCAGCAGCCGGGGTAGCAATCAGCCCCAGCATTTT.

CDR3 sequence reads: CASSLYSQGLNTEAFF. CDR3 sequence (DNA): TGTGCCAGCAGCTTATATTCACAGGGTTTGAACACTGAAGCTTTCTTT. The rearrangement joins TRBV7-2 to TRBJ1-1, with a possible D match to TRBD1 (6 bases). Germline CDR1 SGHTA, CDR2 FQGNSA. The CDR3 has 16 amino acids. The V end was cut by 2 bases, the J end by 0 bases, with 13 bases between.

This clone was seen a handful of times. The chain carries TRBV12-3 or TRBV12-4 and TRBJ1-2; unclear D gene. V was pared by 3 bases and J by 7 bases, with 12 bases between. The CDR3 consists of 13 residues. The CDR3 loop reads CASSFKRTSGYTF. The CDR3 DNA is TGTGCCAGCAGTTTCAAGAGAACCTCTGGCTACACCTTC.

The rearrangement joins TRBV3-1 (or the pseudogene TRBV3-2) to TRBJ1-2; maybe TRBD1 (5 bases). Trimming pared 1 base from V and 2 bases from J, leaving 11 bases between. Germline values: CDR1 LGHDT, CDR2 YNNKEL (reference sequence). This CDR3 is 15 amino acids long. The CDR3 region is CASSQAPGGNYGYTF. For the CDR3, the DNA is TGTGCCAGCAGCCAAGCCCCGGGGGGAAACTATGGCTACACCTTC.

V gene TRBV5-1 combines with J gene TRBJ2-7; TRBD1 matches at 8 bases. The ends lost 3 bases at V and 0 bases at J; junction bases unmatched: 2. Looked up from germline, CDR1 is SGHRS and CDR2 is YFSETQ. This CDR3 contains 14 residues. CDR3 in DNA: TGCGCCAGCAGCTGGGGACAGGCCTCCTACGAGCAGTACTTC. Translation: CASSWGQASYEQYF.

This clone was recorded once. CDR3 DNA sequence: TGCGCCAGCAGCCAAGATCGGGAGGGGGGGCCTAACAATGAGCAGTTCTTC. Its protein product is CASSQDREGGPNNEQFF. The V and J genes are TRBV4-3 and TRBJ2-1, with 8 nucleotides matching TRBD2. In germline, CDR1 is LGHNA, CDR2 YSLEER. V dropped 0 bases and J dropped 5; count of bases not matched to a gene: 9. CDR3 length equals 17 residues.

The chain joins TRBV27 to TRBJ1-5, with TRBD1 as a possible D gene (6 bases). Germline CDR1 is MNHEY and CDR2 is SMNVEV (reference sequence). This CDR3 contains 14 residues. The germline V and J ends were trimmed by 7 bases and 2 bases, with 12 bases remaining between them. The chain's CDR3 is CASTTGNGNQPQHF. The CDR3 region has the DNA TGTGCCAGCACGACAGGAAACGGCAATCAGCCCCAGCATTTT.

The genes are TRBV5-4 and TRBJ2-5, with TRBD2 identical over 10 bases. CDR1 and CDR2 (germline): SGHNT, YYREEE (reference sequence). This CDR3 is built from 17 residues. V shed 4 bases and J 3 bases; nucleotides not matched to a gene: 12. The CDR3 sequence is CASSPLAGAYDEETQYF. DNA of the CDR3: TGTGCCAGCAGCCCCCTAGCGGGGGCCTACGACGAAGAGACCCAGTACTTC.

The chain recombines TRBV19 with TRBJ1-5; D not resolved. The germline V gene has CDR1 LNHDA and CDR2 SQIVND (reference sequence). V lost 1 base and J lost 3, with 13 bases in between. CDR3 length: 16 residues. DNA for the CDR3: TGTGCCAGTAGTATAGGCGCAGGAATGTTCAATCAGCCCCAGCATTTT. As protein: CASSIGAGMFNQPQHF.

The V call is TRBV5-4, the J call TRBJ1-2; no clear D. Trimming pared 4 bases from V and 8 bases from J, leaving 21 bases between. This CDR3 has 15 residues. CDR1 is SGHNT, CDR2 YYREEE, per germline (reference sequence). Here the CDR3 reads CASSDGVGTFEGYTF. For the CDR3, the DNA is TGTGCCAGCAGCGACGGAGTCGGAACCTTTGAGGGCTACACCTTC. Variable domain in full (rest from reference TRBV5-4 and TRBJ1-2): ETGVTQSPTHLIKTRGQQVTLRCSSQSGHNTVSWYQQALGQGPQFIFQYYREEENGRGNFPPRFSGLQFPNYSSELNVNALELDDSALYLCASSDGVGTFEGYTFGSGTRLTVV.

The chain carries TRBV11-3 and TRBJ2-5; 7 bases map to TRBD2. Germline V CDR1 and CDR2: SGHNT, YENEEA. The CDR3 totals 15 residues. V gave up 5 bases and J gave up 4 bases; unmatched junction bases: 10. CDR3 nucleotide sequence: TGTGCCAGCAGCCAACACGGACTAGACTCAGAGACCCAGTACTTC. This translates into CASSQHGLDSETQYF. Full variable domain (missing parts from reference TRBV11-3 and TRBJ2-5): EAGVVQSPRYKIIEKKQPVAFWCNPISGHNTLYWYLQNLGQGPELLIRYENEEAVDDSQLPKDRFSAERLKGVDSTLKIQPAELGDSAVYLCASSQHGLDSETQYFGPGTRLLVL.

This chain links TRBV7-6 with TRBJ2-7, with D perhaps TRBD1 (6 bases). V lost 1 base and J 0 bases, leaving 10 bases between the germline ends. Germline assignment: CDR1 SGHVS and CDR2 FNYEAQ. The CDR3 consists of 15 residues. This CDR3 reads CASSLGMDSSYEQYF. For the CDR3, the DNA is TGTGCCAGCAGCTTAGGGATGGACAGCTCCTACGAGCAGTACTTC.

V gene TRBV7-9 combines with J gene TRBJ1-4; D remains unclear. The CDR3 consists of 13 residues. Trimming took off 5 bases at V and 8 bases at J, with 12 bases between the two ends. From germline, CDR1 is SEHNR and CDR2 FQNEAQ (reference sequence). CDR3 sequence reads: CASSPGWVEKLFF. CDR3 sequence (DNA): TGTGCCAGCAGCCCCGGGTGGGTAGAAAAACTGTTTTTT.

V and J are TRBV2 and TRBJ1-2; D possibly corresponds to TRBD1 (6 bases). Germline CDR1 and CDR2: SNHLY and FYNNEI. The CDR3 is 13 residues long. The V end was cut by 11 bases, the J end by 5 bases, with 18 bases between. CDR3 coding DNA: TGTGCCTCCAGGGGTCAACCGGTATATGGCTACACCTTC. It yields the protein CASRGQPVYGYTF.

The rearrangement joins TRBV6-5 to TRBJ1-2; 10 positions match TRBD1. The V and J ends lost 2 bases and 3 bases, in that order; junction bases with no gene match: 3. The germline CDR1 and CDR2 sequences are MNHEY and SVGAGI. CDR3 size: 15 residues. CDR3: CASSYLGTGDYGYTF. As DNA, the CDR3 is TGTGCCAGCAGTTACCTAGGGACAGGGGACTATGGCTACACCTTC.

The chain uses TRBV12-3 or TRBV12-4 and TRBJ1-6; D perhaps matches TRBD1 (6 bases). V lost 10 bases, J lost 5 bases, and 12 bases lay in between. This CDR3 comprises 13 residues. The CDR3 here is CATRTENNSPLHF. The CDR3 DNA sequence: TGTGCCACCAGGACAGAAAATAATTCACCCCTCCACTTT.

This clone came up once. V usage is TRBV24-1 and J usage is TRBJ2-1; perhaps TRBD2 as D (5 bases). The CDR3 is 18 residues long. CDR1 and CDR2 (germline): KGHDR, SFDVKD. The V end lost 3 bases, the J end lost 0 bases, and 17 bases lay between the germline ends. CDR3 DNA sequence: TGTGCCACCAGTGATCCGGGTACCCGGGAAAGCTCCTACAATGAGCAGTTCTTC. It is translated as CATSDPGTRESSYNEQFF.